This T cell receptor (beta chain) was recorded in a study of graft-versus-host responses after intestinal transplantation. Overall study context: Each of the recipients got a multivisceral, liver-intestinal, or isolated intestinal transplant. Recipients were all induced with anti-thymocyte globulin, then given tacrolimus and steroids for roughly 3 years.

The CDR3 runs to 15 residues. V shed 1 base, J shed 4 bases, and the junction held 2 bases outside the gene matches. Germline V gene sequence: CDR1 PRHDT, CDR2 FYEKMQ (reference sequence). The method was immunoSEQ multiplex PCR; TCRdb's version includes in-frame clones alone and lacks a portion of them. Counted here are tens of thousands of clones, 90% occurring once; the ten biggest clones make up approximately 1.2%. Study-level findings and limits: GvH clones appeared in recipient marrow, some first in ileum or blood. Declining HvG levels early post-transplant were linked to peak circulating GvH clone levels.

Points on this clone: Antigen specificity is unknown.

The sequenced sample was unstimulated CD8+ T cells sorted from spleen or lymph node cells, obtained before intestinal transplant. The V gene is TRBV13, the J gene TRBJ2-5, with 11 bases matching TRBD2. The receptor was isolated from a human donor who received an intestinal transplant. This chain's CDR3 is CASSLELAGVETQYF. CDR3 nucleotide sequence: TGTGCCAGCAGCTTAGAACTAGCGGGGGTAGAGACCCAGTACTTC. The full variable domain, completed using reference TRBV13 and TRBJ2-5, is AAGVIQSPRHLIKEKRETATLKCYPIPRHDTVYWYQQGPGQDPQFLISFYEKMQSDKGSIPDRFSAQQFSDYHSELNMSSLELGDSALYFCASSLELAGVETQYFGPGTRLLVL.